Presented here are 17 T cell receptor beta chains from one specimen sequenced in a study of a mutant IDH1 vaccine in newly diagnosed glioma. Noted time point: baseline, week 1 (first vaccination visit). Treatment of the sample: pre-vaccination baseline after standard-of-care therapy. The data were produced by immunoSEQ multiplex PCR, yet TCRdb's version contains in-frame clones alone and is incomplete. Of some 15,000 clones listed, around 95% are singletons. Source: peripheral blood mononuclear cells (PBMCs), taken from a glioma patient treated with radiotherapy, temozolomide or both. These receptors were taken from a woman between 18 and 29 years old with glioma. Some clones in this sample may be carry-over from other donors' samples.

The chain combines TRBV9 with TRBJ1-1; 7 nucleotides agree with TRBD1. CDR3 length equals 13 residues. V lost 1 base and J lost 5; bases outside the gene matches: 2. The germline V gene has CDR1 SGDLS and CDR2 YYNGEE. DNA of the CDR3: TGTGCCAGCAGCGTATCAGGGGGGACTGAAGCTTTCTTT. It translates to CASSVSGGTEAFF. Full variable domain (outside the CDR3, taken from reference TRBV9 and TRBJ1-1): DSGVTQTPKHLITATGQRVTLRCSPRSGDLSVYWYQQSLDQGLQFLIQYYNGEERAKGNILERFSAQQFPDLHSELNLSSLELGDSALYFCASSVSGGTEAFFGQGTRLTVV.

The CDR3 DNA reads TGTGCCAGCAGCTTGAGATGGAACACCGGGGAGCTGTTTTTT. Translating gives CASSLRWNTGELFF. The V gene is TRBV7-2, the J gene TRBJ2-2; D is undetermined. The V end lost 3 bases, the J end lost 1 base, and 6 bases lay between the germline ends. This CDR3 has 14 amino acids. Germline CDR1 is SGHTA and CDR2 is FQGNSA.

This clone has a single count. V gene TRBV19 combines with J gene TRBJ2-1; 9 nucleotides match TRBD2. This CDR3 spans 15 amino acids. Germline assignment: CDR1 LNHDA and CDR2 SQIVND (reference sequence). V lost 1 base and J lost 5; bases outside the gene matches: 3. The CDR3 is CASSIVAGANNEQFF. CDR3 nucleotides: TGTGCCAGTAGTATAGTAGCGGGAGCCAACAATGAGCAGTTCTTC.

The chain is built from TRBV5-1 and TRBJ2-5; 14 positions match TRBD2. CDR3 length equals 15 residues. The germline V gene has CDR1 SGHRS and CDR2 YFSETQ. With 4 bases clipped from V and 5 bases from J, the junction kept 4 bases outside the gene matches. In nucleotides, the CDR3 is TGCGCCAGCAGCCTGGGACTAGCGGGAGTGGAGACCCAGTACTTC. Residues: CASSLGLAGVETQYF. Full variable domain (missing parts from reference TRBV5-1 and TRBJ2-5): KAGVTQTPRYLIKTRGQQVTLSCSPISGHRSVSWYQQTPGQGLQFLFEYFSETQRNKGNFPGRFSGRQFSNSRSEMNVSTLELGDSALYLCASSLGLAGVETQYFGPGTRLLVL.

In its sample, this clone was seen once. The rearrangement uses TRBV12-5 and TRBJ1-1, with D possibly being TRBD1 (6 bases). The CDR3 spans 14 residues. V lost 5 bases and J lost 0, with 10 bases in between. Germline CDR1 is LGHNT and CDR2 is FRNRAP. The CDR3 protein is CASGPGTLNTEAFF. CDR3 DNA sequence: TGTGCTAGTGGTCCGGGGACATTGAACACTGAAGCTTTCTTT. The variable domain in full, with the rest retrieved from reference TRBV12-5 and TRBJ1-1, is DARVTQTPRHKVTEMGQEVTMRCQPILGHNTVFWYRQTMMQGLELLAYFRNRAPLDDSGMPKDRFSAEMPDATLATLKIQPSEPRDSAVYFCASGPGTLNTEAFFGQGTRLTVV.

In its sample, this clone was seen a few times. The chain couples TRBV29-1 to TRBJ1-2, with a weak D call TRBD1 (6 bases). There are 12 residues in the CDR3. Germline CDR1 is SQVTM and CDR2 is ANQGSEA. Trimming removed 4 bases at V and 7 bases at J, with 13 bases between. The CDR3 DNA is TGCAGCGTTGCTAGTCTCAGGGGTGGCTACACCTTC. It encodes CSVASLRGGYTF.

The chain combines TRBV30 with TRBJ1-1; unclear D gene. Trimming pared 5 bases from V and 2 bases from J, leaving 6 bases between. Germline loops: CDR1 GTSNPN, CDR2 SVGIG (reference sequence). The CDR3 totals 11 residues. CDR3 DNA sequence: TGTGCCTGGGGTGGCAACACTGAAGCTTTCTTT. Its translation is CAWGGNTEAFF.

The genes are TRBV18 and TRBJ2-6, with 7 bases fitting TRBD2. CDR1 and CDR2 (germline): KGHSH, LQKENI. The trim removed 11 bases at V and 0 bases at J, leaving 7 bases unmatched. The CDR3 covers 15 residues. CDR3 amino acids: CAAGVSTSGANVLTF. The CDR3 bases are TGTGCCGCGGGGGTCTCAACCTCTGGGGCCAACGTCCTGACTTTC.

The chain has TRBV4-1 and TRBJ1-4; D is uncertain. The CDR3 loop spans 18 amino acids. V was pared by 0 bases and J by 0 bases, with 14 bases between. Per the germline V gene, CDR1 is MGHRA and CDR2 is YSYEKL. The CDR3 DNA reads TGCGCCAGCAGCCAAGATAAACTAGGGCGTGCAACTAATGAAAAACTGTTTTTT. Translated, it gives CASSQDKLGRATNEKLFF.

This chain connects TRBV2 to TRBJ2-7; 8 bases agree with TRBD1. The J segment lost 4 bases and the V segment lost 9 bases, leaving 2 bases of the junction unmatched. This CDR3 has 11 residues. CDR1 is SNHLY and CDR2 is FYNNEI in the germline V gene. The CDR3 loop reads CASDRGYEQYF. In nucleotides, the CDR3 is TGTGCCAGTGACAGGGGATACGAGCAGTACTTC.

The J gene is TRBJ1-1, the V gene TRBV6-5; no firm D call. The CDR3 is 11 residues long. The V and J ends lost 3 bases and 7 bases respectively, with 6 bases between them. Germline V gene sequence: CDR1 MNHEY, CDR2 SVGAGI. In DNA form, the CDR3 reads TGTGCCAGCAGTTATAGGCTTGAAGCTTTCTTT. Protein sequence: CASSYRLEAFF.

V and J are TRBV7-9 and TRBJ2-1; D tentatively reads TRBD1 or TRBD2 (5 bases each). From germline, CDR1 is SEHNR and CDR2 FQNEAQ (reference sequence). The ends were cut back, 6 bases at V and 0 bases at J, with 18 bases in the middle. The CDR3 runs to 17 residues. The CDR3 is CASSTPGRRSSYNEQFF. DNA for the CDR3: TGTGCCAGCAGTACCCCGGGACGAAGGAGCTCCTACAATGAGCAGTTCTTC.

This chain links TRBV5-1 with TRBJ2-3; D is possibly TRBD1 or TRBD2 (5 bases each). The CDR3 spans 14 residues. V dropped 8 bases and J dropped 5 bases, with 18 bases sitting between them. Germline CDR1 SGHRS, CDR2 YFSETQ. For the CDR3, the DNA is TGCGCCAGTAGACCGGGGCTAGCTGGAGATACGCAGTATTTT. The encoded protein is CASRPGLAGDTQYF.

This chain joins TRBV29-1 and TRBJ2-5; D not resolved. The germline V gene encodes CDR1 SQVTM and CDR2 ANQGSEA. This CDR3 is built from 11 residues. Trimming stripped 5 bases from V and 5 bases from J, with 9 bases between. The CDR3 is CSVLLAETQYF. The CDR3 DNA reads TGCAGCGTTTTGTTGGCGGAGACCCAGTACTTC.

The chain joins TRBV9 to TRBJ1-4, with 10 positions matching TRBD1. Germline V lookup: CDR1 SGDLS, CDR2 YYNGEE. The CDR3 runs 14 residues. Trimming took 7 bases from V and 6 from J; bases not matched to a gene: 6. The CDR3 protein is CASGGQGRDEKLFF. The CDR3 DNA follows: TGTGCCAGCGGGGGACAGGGGAGAGATGAAAAACTGTTTTTT. The variable domain in full, with the rest retrieved from reference TRBV9 and TRBJ1-4, is DSGVTQTPKHLITATGQRVTLRCSPRSGDLSVYWYQQSLDQGLQFLIQYYNGEERAKGNILERFSAQQFPDLHSELNLSSLELGDSALYFCASGGQGRDEKLFFGSGTQLSVL.

The chain is built from TRBV7-2 and TRBJ2-3; D possibly uses TRBD1 or TRBD2 (5 bases each). CDR1 SGHTA and CDR2 FQGNSA come from the germline V gene. Trimming pared 5 bases from V and 1 base from J, leaving 16 bases between. The length of the CDR3 is 16 residues. The CDR3 loop reads CASSPSPGPRTDTQYF. CDR3 sequence (DNA): TGTGCCAGCAGCCCATCCCCGGGGCCCCGCACAGATACGCAGTATTTT.

This chain links TRBV5-1 with TRBJ1-2; no reliable D call. This CDR3 comprises 13 residues. CDR1 is SGHRS, CDR2 YFSETQ, per germline. Trimming shortened V by 3 bases and J by 3 bases, and 9 bases separated the two germline ends. The DNA of the CDR3 is TGCGCCAGCAGCTACGGGGTAGACTATGGCTACACCTTC. This sequence encodes CASSYGVDYGYTF.